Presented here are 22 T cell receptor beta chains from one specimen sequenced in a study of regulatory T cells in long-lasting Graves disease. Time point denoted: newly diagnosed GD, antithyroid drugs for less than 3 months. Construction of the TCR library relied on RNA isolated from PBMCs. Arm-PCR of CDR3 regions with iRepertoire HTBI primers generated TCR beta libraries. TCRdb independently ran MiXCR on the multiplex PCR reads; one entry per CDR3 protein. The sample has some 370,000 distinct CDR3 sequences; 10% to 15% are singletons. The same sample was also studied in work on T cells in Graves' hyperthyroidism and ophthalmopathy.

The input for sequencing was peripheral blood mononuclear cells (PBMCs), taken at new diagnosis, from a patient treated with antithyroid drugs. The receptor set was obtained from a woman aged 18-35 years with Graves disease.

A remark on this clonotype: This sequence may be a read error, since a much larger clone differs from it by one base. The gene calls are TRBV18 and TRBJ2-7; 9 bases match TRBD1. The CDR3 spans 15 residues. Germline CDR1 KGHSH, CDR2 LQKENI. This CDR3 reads CVSSAGTGSSYEQYV. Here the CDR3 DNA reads TGTGTCAGCTCAGCGGGGACAGGGAGCTCCTACGAGCAGTACGTC.

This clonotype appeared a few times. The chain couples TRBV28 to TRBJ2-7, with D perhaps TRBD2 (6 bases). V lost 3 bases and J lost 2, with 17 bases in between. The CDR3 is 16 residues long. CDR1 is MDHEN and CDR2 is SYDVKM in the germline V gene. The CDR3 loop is CASSFPGGGRTYEQYF. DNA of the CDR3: TGTGCCAGCAGTTTCCCCGGGGGAGGCCGAACCTACGAGCAGTACTTC. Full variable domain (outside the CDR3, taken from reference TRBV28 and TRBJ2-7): DVKVTQSSRYLVKRTGEKVFLECVQDMDHENMFWYRQDPGLGLRLIYFSYDVKMKEKGDIPEGYSVSREKKERFSLILESASTNQTSMYLCASSFPGGGRTYEQYFGPGTRLTVT.

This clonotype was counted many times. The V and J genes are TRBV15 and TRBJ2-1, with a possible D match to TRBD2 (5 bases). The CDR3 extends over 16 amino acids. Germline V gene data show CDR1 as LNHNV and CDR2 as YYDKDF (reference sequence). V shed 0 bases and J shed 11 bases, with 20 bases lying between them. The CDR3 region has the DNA TGTGCCACCAGCAGAGATCGGGTATCACGGGGTGCTCAGCAGTTCTTC. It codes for CATSRDRVSRGAQQFF. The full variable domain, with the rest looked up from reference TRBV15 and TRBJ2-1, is DAMVIQNPRYQVTQFGKPVTLSCSQTLNHNVMYWYQQKSSQAPKLLFHYYDKDFNNEADTPDNFQSRRPNTSFCFLDIRSPGLGDTAMYLCATSRDRVSRGAQQFFGPGTRLTVL.

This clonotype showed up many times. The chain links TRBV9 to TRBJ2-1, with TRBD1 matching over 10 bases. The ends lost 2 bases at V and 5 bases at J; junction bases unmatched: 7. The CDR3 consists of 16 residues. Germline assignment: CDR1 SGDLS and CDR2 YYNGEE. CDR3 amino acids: CASSVSTGGLDNEQFF. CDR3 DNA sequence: TGTGCCAGCAGCGTGTCGACAGGGGGCTTGGACAATGAGCAGTTCTTC. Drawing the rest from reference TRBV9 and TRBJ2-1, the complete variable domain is DSGVTQTPKHLITATGQRVTLRCSPRSGDLSVYWYQQSLDQGLQFLIQYYNGEERAKGNILERFSAQQFPDLHSELNLSSLELGDSALYFCASSVSTGGLDNEQFFGPGTRLTVL.

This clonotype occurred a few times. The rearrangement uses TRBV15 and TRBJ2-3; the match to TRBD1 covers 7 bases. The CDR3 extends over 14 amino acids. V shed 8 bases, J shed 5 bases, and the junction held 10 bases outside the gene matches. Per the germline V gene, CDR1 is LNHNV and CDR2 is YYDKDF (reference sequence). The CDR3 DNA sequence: TGTGCCACCCAACCCGGGACAGCCCTAGATACGCAGTATTTT. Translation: CATQPGTALDTQYF.

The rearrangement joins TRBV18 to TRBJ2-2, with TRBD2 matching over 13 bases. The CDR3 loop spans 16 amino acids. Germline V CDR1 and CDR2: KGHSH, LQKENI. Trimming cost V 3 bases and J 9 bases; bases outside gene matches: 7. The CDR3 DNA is TGTGCCAGCTCACCCTGGACTAGCGGGAGTGTCAGGGAGCTGTTTTTT. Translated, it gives CASSPWTSGSVRELFF. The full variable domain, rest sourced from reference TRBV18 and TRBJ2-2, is NAGVMQNPRHLVRRRGQEARLRCSPMKGHSHVYWYRQLPEEGLKFMVYLQKENIIDESGMPKERFSAEFPKEGPSILRIQQVVRGDSAAYFCASSPWTSGSVRELFFGEGSRLTVL.

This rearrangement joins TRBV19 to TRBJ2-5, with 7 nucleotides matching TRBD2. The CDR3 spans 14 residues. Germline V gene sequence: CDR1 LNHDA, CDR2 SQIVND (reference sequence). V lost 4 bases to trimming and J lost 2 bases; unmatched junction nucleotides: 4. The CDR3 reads CASSTRDYQETQYF. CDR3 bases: TGTGCCAGTAGTACCCGGGACTATCAAGAGACCCAGTACTTC.

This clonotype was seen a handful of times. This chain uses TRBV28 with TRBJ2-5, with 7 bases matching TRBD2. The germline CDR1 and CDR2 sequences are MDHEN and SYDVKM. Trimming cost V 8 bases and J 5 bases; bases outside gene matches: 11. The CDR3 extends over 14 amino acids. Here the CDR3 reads CASFGLDVSETQYF. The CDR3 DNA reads TGTGCCAGCTTCGGACTAGATGTCTCGGAGACCCAGTACTTC.

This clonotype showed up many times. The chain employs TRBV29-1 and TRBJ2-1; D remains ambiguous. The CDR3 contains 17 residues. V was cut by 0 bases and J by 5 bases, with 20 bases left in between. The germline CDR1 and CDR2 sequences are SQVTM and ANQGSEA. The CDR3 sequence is CSVEDLFEDLRHNEQFF. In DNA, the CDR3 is TGCAGCGTTGAAGATCTTTTTGAGGACCTTCGACACAATGAGCAGTTCTTC.

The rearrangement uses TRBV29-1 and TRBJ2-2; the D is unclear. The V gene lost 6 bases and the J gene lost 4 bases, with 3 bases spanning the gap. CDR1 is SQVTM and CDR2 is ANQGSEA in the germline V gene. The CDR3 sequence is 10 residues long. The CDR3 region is CSVFTGELFF. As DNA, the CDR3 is TGCAGCGTCTTCACCGGGGAGCTGTTTTTT.

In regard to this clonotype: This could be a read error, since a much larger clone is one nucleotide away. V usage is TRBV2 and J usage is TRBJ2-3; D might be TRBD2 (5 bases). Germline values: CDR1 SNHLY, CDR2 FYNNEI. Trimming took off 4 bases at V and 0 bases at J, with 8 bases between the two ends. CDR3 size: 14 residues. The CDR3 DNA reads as TGTGCCAGCAGTGTGGACTCTAGCACAGATACGCAGTATTTT. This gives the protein CASSVDSSTDTQYF.

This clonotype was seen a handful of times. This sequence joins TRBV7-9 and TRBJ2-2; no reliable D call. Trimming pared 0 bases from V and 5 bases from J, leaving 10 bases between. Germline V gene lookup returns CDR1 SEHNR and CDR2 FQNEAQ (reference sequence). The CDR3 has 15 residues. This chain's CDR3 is CASSLAFRATGELFF. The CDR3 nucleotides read TGTGCCAGCAGCTTAGCTTTTCGGGCAACCGGGGAGCTGTTTTTT.

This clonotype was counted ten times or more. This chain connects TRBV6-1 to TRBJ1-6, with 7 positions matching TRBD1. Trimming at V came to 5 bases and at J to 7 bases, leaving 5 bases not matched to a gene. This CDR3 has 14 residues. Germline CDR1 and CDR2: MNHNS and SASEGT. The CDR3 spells CASSQGEVNSPLHF. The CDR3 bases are TGTGCCAGCAGTCAGGGGGAGGTGAATTCACCCCTCCACTTT.

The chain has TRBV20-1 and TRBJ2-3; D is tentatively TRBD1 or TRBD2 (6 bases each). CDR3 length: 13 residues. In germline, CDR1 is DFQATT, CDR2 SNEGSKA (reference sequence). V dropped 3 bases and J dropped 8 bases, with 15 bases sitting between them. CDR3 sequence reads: CSARVGGRGTQYF. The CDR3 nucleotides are TGCAGTGCTAGGGTAGGGGGGCGGGGTACGCAGTATTTT.

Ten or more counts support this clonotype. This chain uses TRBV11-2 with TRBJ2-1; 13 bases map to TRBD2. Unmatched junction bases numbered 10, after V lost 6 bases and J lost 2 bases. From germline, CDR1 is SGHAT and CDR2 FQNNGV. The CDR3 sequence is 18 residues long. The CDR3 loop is CASRVPGLAGRAYNEQFF. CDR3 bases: TGTGCCAGCAGGGTACCGGGACTAGCGGGAAGGGCCTACAATGAGCAGTTCTTC. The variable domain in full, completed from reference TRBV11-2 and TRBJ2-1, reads EAGVAQSPRYKIIEKRQSVAFWCNPISGHATLYWYQQILGQGPKLLIQFQNNGVVDDSQLPKDRFSAERLKGVDSTLKIQPAKLEDSAVYLCASRVPGLAGRAYNEQFFGPGTRLTVL.

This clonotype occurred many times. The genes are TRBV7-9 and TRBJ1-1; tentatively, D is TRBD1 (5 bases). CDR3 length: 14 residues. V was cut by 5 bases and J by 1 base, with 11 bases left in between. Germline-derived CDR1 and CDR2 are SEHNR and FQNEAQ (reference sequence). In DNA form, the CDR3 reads TGTGCCAGCAGCCGCCCGGGGACGAACACTGAAGCTTTCTTT. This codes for CASSRPGTNTEAFF.

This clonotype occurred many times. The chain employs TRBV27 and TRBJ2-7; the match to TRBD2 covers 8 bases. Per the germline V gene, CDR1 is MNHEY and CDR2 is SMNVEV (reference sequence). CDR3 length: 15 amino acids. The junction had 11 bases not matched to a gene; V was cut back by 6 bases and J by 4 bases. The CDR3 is CASRQTSGAYYEQYF. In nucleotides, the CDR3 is TGTGCCAGCAGGCAAACTAGCGGAGCGTATTACGAGCAGTACTTC.

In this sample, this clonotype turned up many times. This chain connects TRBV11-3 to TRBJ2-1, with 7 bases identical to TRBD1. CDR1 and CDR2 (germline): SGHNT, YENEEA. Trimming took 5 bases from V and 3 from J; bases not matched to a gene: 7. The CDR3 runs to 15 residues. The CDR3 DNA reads TGTGCCAGCAGCCTACCGGGACAGAGCTACAATGAGCAGTTCTTC. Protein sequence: CASSLPGQSYNEQFF.

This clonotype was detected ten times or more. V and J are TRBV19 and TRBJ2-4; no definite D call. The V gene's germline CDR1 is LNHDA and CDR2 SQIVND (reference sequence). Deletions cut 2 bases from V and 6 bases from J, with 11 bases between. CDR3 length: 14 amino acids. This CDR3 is CASSILVSRNIQYF. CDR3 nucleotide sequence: TGTGCCAGTAGTATACTGGTCAGCAGAAACATTCAGTACTTC.

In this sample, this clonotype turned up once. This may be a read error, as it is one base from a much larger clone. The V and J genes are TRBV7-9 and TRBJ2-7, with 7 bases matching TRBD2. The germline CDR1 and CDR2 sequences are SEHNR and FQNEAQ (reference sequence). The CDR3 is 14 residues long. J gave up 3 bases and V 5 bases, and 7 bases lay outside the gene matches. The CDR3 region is CASSHVRDYYEQYF. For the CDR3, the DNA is TGTGCCAGCAGCCACGTAAGGGACTACTACGAGCAGTACTTC.

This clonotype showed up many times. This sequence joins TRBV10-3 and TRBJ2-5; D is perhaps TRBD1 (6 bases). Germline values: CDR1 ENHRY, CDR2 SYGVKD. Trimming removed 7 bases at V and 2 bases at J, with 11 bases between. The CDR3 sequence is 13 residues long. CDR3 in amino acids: CAINEDRQETQYF. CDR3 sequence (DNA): TGTGCCATCAACGAGGACAGACAAGAGACCCAGTACTTC.

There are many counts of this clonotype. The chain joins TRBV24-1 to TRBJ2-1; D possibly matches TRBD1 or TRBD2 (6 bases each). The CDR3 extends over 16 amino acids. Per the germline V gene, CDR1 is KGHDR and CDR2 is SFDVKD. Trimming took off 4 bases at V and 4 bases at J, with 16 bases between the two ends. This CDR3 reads CATSEYGGSGYNEQFF. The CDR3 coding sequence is TGTGCCACCAGTGAATACGGGGGCAGCGGGTACAATGAGCAGTTCTTC.